The rows below give T cell receptor beta chains drawn from one sample of a study of post-analysis software for immune sequencing data. MiXCR, run by TCRdb on the PCR reads, gives a single entry per CDR3 protein. The data contain approximately 460,000 distinct CDR3 sequences, 45% of them singletons. Sequencing was done on a sample of blood. The receptors here all came from a girl between 10 and 17 years old with multiple sclerosis. CDR3s include the opening cysteine and the closing phenylalanine or tryptophan. Each record gives: D gene, J gene, V gene, clone size, CDR3 protein, CDR3 DNA. The D gene is left open where the match is weak. The size of a clone is reported for some rows only, either as once, few or many, or as a class for expanded clones.

D gene: NA
J gene: TRBJ2-7
V gene: TRBV6-6
clone size: NA
CDR3 protein: CASRPEYEQYF
CDR3 DNA: TGTGCCAGCAGGCCTGAATACGAGCAGTACTTC

D gene: TRBD2
J gene: TRBJ2-1
V gene: TRBV2
clone size: NA
CDR3 protein: CASKASGVLLGEQFF
CDR3 DNA: TGTGCCAGCAAGGCTAGCGGGGTCCTCTTGGGTGAGCAGTTCTTC

D gene: NA
J gene: TRBJ2-5
V gene: TRBV29-1
clone size: NA
CDR3 protein: CSVVWGPQETQYF
CDR3 DNA: TGCAGCGTTGTTTGGGGACCCCAAGAGACCCAGTACTTC

D gene: NA
J gene: TRBJ1-2
V gene: TRBV7-2
clone size: few
CDR3 protein: CASSLGTIYGYTF
CDR3 DNA: TGTGCCAGCAGCTTAGGGACTATCTATGGCTACACCTTC

D gene: NA
J gene: TRBJ2-3
V gene: TRBV7-2
clone size: few
CDR3 protein: CASSLAGRTDMQYF
CDR3 DNA: TGTGCCAGCAGCTTAGCGGGACGCACAGATATGCAGTATTTT

D gene: TRBD2
J gene: TRBJ2-7
V gene: TRBV20-1
clone size: NA
CDR3 protein: CSASGLADFYEQYF
CDR3 DNA: TGCAGTGCTTCCGGACTAGCGGATTTCTACGAGCAGTACTTC

D gene: TRBD1
J gene: TRBJ1-4
V gene: TRBV29-1
clone size: NA
CDR3 protein: CSAVVDRGKGKLFF
CDR3 DNA: TGCAGCGCCGTTGTGGACAGGGGGAAGGGGAAACTGTTTTTT

D gene: NA
J gene: TRBJ2-2
V gene: TRBV3-1
clone size: NA
CDR3 protein: CARRLGAGELFF
CDR3 DNA: TGTGCCAGGAGATTAGGGGCCGGGGAGCTGTTTTTT

D gene: TRBD2
J gene: TRBJ2-5
V gene: TRBV20-1
clone size: few
CDR3 protein: CSARVLAGNQETQYF
CDR3 DNA: TGCAGTGCTAGAGTCCTAGCGGGGAACCAAGAGACCCAGTACTTC

D gene: NA
J gene: TRBJ2-7
V gene: TRBV10-3
clone size: few
CDR3 protein: CAISEGGGGYEQYF
CDR3 DNA: TGTGCCATCAGTGAGGGGGGAGGAGGATACGAGCAGTACTTC

D gene: NA
J gene: TRBJ2-1
V gene: TRBV6-6
clone size: NA
CDR3 protein: CASRGGGAYNEQFF
CDR3 DNA: TGTGCCAGCAGAGGGGGGGGGGCCTACAATGAGCAGTTCTTC

D gene: NA
J gene: TRBJ2-7
V gene: TRBV5-1
clone size: NA
CDR3 protein: CASSLPQVWYEQYF
CDR3 DNA: TGCGCCAGCAGCTTGCCCCAGGTTTGGTACGAGCAGTACTTC

D gene: TRBD2
J gene: TRBJ2-3
V gene: TRBV7-9
clone size: once
CDR3 protein: CASSFASGGLSDTQYF
CDR3 DNA: TGTGCCAGCAGCTTCGCGAGCGGGGGTCTCTCAGATACGCAGTATTTT

D gene: TRBD1
J gene: TRBJ1-6
V gene: TRBV7-9
clone size: NA
CDR3 protein: CASSWGRDSRSPLHF
CDR3 DNA: TGTGCCAGCAGCTGGGGACGGGACAGTCGGTCACCCCTCCACTTT

D gene: NA
J gene: TRBJ1-1
V gene: TRBV19
clone size: NA
CDR3 protein: CASSMMPGMTEAFF
CDR3 DNA: TGTGCCAGTAGTATGATGCCAGGGATGACTGAAGCTTTCTTT

D gene: NA
J gene: TRBJ2-5
V gene: TRBV5-1
clone size: few
CDR3 protein: CASTSTGFRETQYF
CDR3 DNA: TGCGCCAGCACCTCGACCGGATTTCGGGAGACCCAGTACTTC

D gene: TRBD1
J gene: TRBJ1-2
V gene: TRBV20-1
clone size: NA
CDR3 protein: CSAREEPGTGLLGYTF
CDR3 DNA: TGCAGTGCTAGAGAAGAGCCCGGGACAGGGCTTTTGGGCTACACCTTC

D gene: TRBD1
J gene: TRBJ1-2
V gene: TRBV12-5
clone size: NA
CDR3 protein: CASAFEGAPYGYTF
CDR3 DNA: TGTGCTAGTGCTTTCGAGGGGGCGCCGTATGGCTACACCTTC

D gene: TRBD1
J gene: TRBJ1-1
V gene: TRBV20-1
clone size: NA
CDR3 protein: CSAKEGAANTEAFF
CDR3 DNA: TGCAGTGCTAAAGAGGGGGCAGCGAACACTGAAGCTTTCTTT

D gene: NA
J gene: TRBJ1-4
V gene: TRBV7-2
clone size: NA
CDR3 protein: CASSLVAEKNEKLFF
CDR3 DNA: TGTGCCAGCAGCTTAGTTGCTGAGAAGAATGAAAAACTGTTTTTT